The rows below give T cell receptor beta chains drawn from one sample of a study of long-term antiretroviral therapy in people with HIV. Clones were read by immunoSEQ multiplex PCR, and TCRdb kept only the in-frame ones, dropping some. Of roughly 35,000 clones listed, almost 85% are singletons. The material was unsorted PBMCs, obtained 3.3 years after starting antiretroviral therapy. These receptors were obtained from a young man with HIV. Both conserved end residues are part of each CDR3. Fields, in order: clone size, V gene, D gene, J gene, CDR3 protein, CDR3 DNA. D genes are given only for firm matches. Rows give clone size only sometimes, using once, few, many, or a class for an expanded clone.

>NA|TRBV11-3|NA|TRBJ2-7
CASSLNLGDEQYF
TGTGCCAGCAGCTTAAACCTTGGGGACGAGCAGTACTTC
>NA|TRBV19|NA|TRBJ2-6
CASSIGRLSSGANVLTF
TGTGCCAGTAGTATAGGTCGACTGAGCTCTGGGGCCAACGTCCTGACTTTC
>NA|TRBV7-2|TRBD1|TRBJ2-2
CASSTYRGRDTGELFF
TGTGCCAGCAGCACTTACAGGGGGCGGGACACCGGGGAGCTGTTTTTT
>NA|TRBV19|NA|TRBJ2-1
CASTGSFYNEQFF
TGTGCCAGTACGGGCAGCTTCTACAATGAGCAGTTCTTC
>NA|TRBV10-1|NA|TRBJ1-1
CAGSPCLNTEAFF
TGCGCCGGGAGCCCTTGCCTGAACACTGAAGCTTTCTTT
>once|TRBV5-8|TRBD1|TRBJ2-7
CASSYGQASYEQYF
TGTGCCAGCAGCTACGGACAGGCCTCCTACGAGCAGTACTTC
>NA|TRBV7-2|NA|TRBJ2-7
CASSLGSSWDF
TGTGCCAGCAGCTTAGGATCCAGCTGGGACTTC
>NA|TRBV28|NA|TRBJ2-4
CASSLTAAKNIQYF
TGTGCCAGCAGTCTGACAGCAGCCAAAAACATTCAGTACTTC
>NA|TRBV18|NA|TRBJ1-2
CASSPPTAPTSYGYTF
TGTGCCAGCTCACCACCCACAGCTCCTACTTCCTATGGCTACACCTTC
>few|TRBV7-9|NA|TRBJ2-7
CAFTAGSSYEQYF
TGTGCCTTCACCGCCGGGTCTTCCTACGAGCAGTACTTC
>NA|TRBV7-2|NA|TRBJ1-1
CASSLVGKDTEAFF
TGTGCCAGCAGCTTAGTGGGGAAGGACACTGAAGCTTTCTTT
>NA|TRBV29-1|TRBD2|TRBJ2-3
CSVEISGATDTQYF
TGCAGCGTTGAAATTAGCGGGGCCACAGATACGCAGTATTTT
>NA|TRBV5-1|NA|TRBJ1-5
CASSLEGNSNQPQHF
TGCGCCAGCAGCTTGGAGGGGAATAGCAATCAGCCCCAGCATTTT
>NA|TRBV7-9|NA|TRBJ1-5
CASSLDGGQPQHF
TGTGCCAGCAGCTTAGATGGGGGACAGCCCCAGCATTTT
>NA|TRBV7-9|NA|TRBJ2-2
CASRQLLGVTGELFF
TGTGCCAGCAGGCAACTACTGGGGGTTACCGGGGAGCTGTTTTTT
>NA|TRBV7-9|TRBD1|TRBJ1-4
CASSPGTVNEKLFF
TGTGCCAGCAGCCCCGGGACAGTTAATGAAAAACTGTTTTTT
>NA|TRBV18|TRBD1|TRBJ2-7
CASSPKRTGVAHEQYF
TGTGCCAGCTCACCAAAGAGGACAGGGGTCGCCCACGAGCAGTACTTC
>NA|TRBV28|NA|TRBJ2-3
CASSQDSLATDTQYF
TGTGCCAGCAGCCAGGACAGTCTAGCCACAGATACGCAGTATTTT
>once|TRBV19|NA|TRBJ2-1
CASTPWLRGPLNNEQFF
TGTGCCAGTACCCCCTGGTTGCGGGGTCCTCTCAACAATGAGCAGTTCTTC
>NA|TRBV10-3|NA|TRBJ2-3
CATARVSTDTQYF
TGTGCCACCGCGCGGGTGAGCACAGATACGCAGTATTTT
>NA|TRBV19|TRBD1|TRBJ2-7
CASSSTGVYEQYF
TGTGCCAGTAGTAGTACAGGGGTCTACGAGCAGTACTTC
>NA|TRBV27|NA|TRBJ2-7
CASSLRGVVDEQYF
TGTGCCAGCAGTTTAAGAGGGGTAGTGGACGAGCAGTACTTC
>NA|TRBV18|TRBD1|TRBJ2-7
CASSPGTGVENSYEQYF
TGTGCCAGCTCTCCCGGGACAGGGGTCGAGAACTCCTACGAGCAGTACTTC
>NA|TRBV28|NA|TRBJ1-1
CASSLTVQGGTEAFF
TGTGCCAGCAGTTTAACCGTCCAGGGTGGGACTGAAGCTTTCTTT
>NA|TRBV5-1|TRBD1|TRBJ2-1
CASSFFGQGEYNEQFF
TGCGCCAGCAGTTTCTTCGGACAGGGGGAATACAATGAGCAGTTCTTC
>NA|TRBV19|NA|TRBJ2-1
CASSIDETNEQFF
TGTGCCAGTAGTATAGATGAGACGAATGAGCAGTTCTTC
>NA|TRBV19|NA|TRBJ1-2
CASRKPDYGYTF
TGTGCCAGTAGAAAACCCGACTATGGCTACACCTTC
>NA|TRBV5-8|NA|TRBJ2-4
CASSLANRESKNIQYF
TGTGCCAGCAGCTTGGCCAACAGGGAGTCCAAAAACATTCAGTACTTC
>NA|TRBV7-9|TRBD1|TRBJ2-3
CASSLGGEDRDRKDTQYF
TGTGCCAGCAGCTTAGGAGGAGAGGACAGGGACCGGAAAGATACGCAGTATTTT
>NA|TRBV11-2|NA|TRBJ1-4
CASSFRPHEKLFF
TGTGCCAGCAGCTTCCGCCCTCATGAAAAACTGTTTTTT
>NA|TRBV5-4|NA|TRBJ1-2
CASSPRPPQGRDGYTF
TGTGCCAGCAGCCCCCGGCCCCCCCAGGGGAGGGATGGCTACACCTTC
>NA|TRBV5-6|NA|TRBJ2-1
CASSALAIYNEQFF
TGTGCCAGCAGCGCCCTAGCGATCTACAATGAGCAGTTCTTC
>NA|TRBV6-6|NA|TRBJ1-6
CARRRTESSYNSPLHF
TGTGCCAGGCGGAGGACGGAAAGCTCCTATAATTCACCCCTCCACTTT
>NA|TRBV6-1|TRBD1|TRBJ2-2
CASRRQGTNTGELFF
TGTGCCAGCCGGAGACAGGGTACTAACACCGGGGAGCTGTTTTTT
>NA|TRBV4-3|TRBD2|TRBJ2-5
CASSQDLAGGVETQYF
TGCGCCAGCAGCCAAGATCTAGCGGGAGGAGTTGAGACCCAGTACTTC
>NA|TRBV5-4|TRBD2|TRBJ2-1
CASSFSGRTYNEQFF
TGTGCCAGCAGCTTTAGCGGGAGGACCTACAATGAGCAGTTCTTC
>NA|TRBV6-5|NA|TRBJ1-3
CASSYDSNISGNTIYF
TGTGCCAGCAGTTACGATTCCAATATCTCTGGAAACACCATATATTTT
>NA|TRBV9|NA|TRBJ2-2
CASSPANTGELFF
TGTGCCAGCAGCCCGGCAAACACCGGGGAGCTGTTTTTT
>NA|TRBV19|TRBD1|TRBJ2-7
CASSLRDSDEQYF
TGTGCCAGTAGTCTCCGGGACAGCGATGAGCAGTACTTC
>NA|TRBV27|TRBD1|TRBJ1-1
CASSSTGGTEAFF
TGTGCCAGCAGTTCGACAGGGGGCACTGAAGCTTTCTTT
>NA|TRBV29-1|NA|TRBJ2-3
CSVLTSRSTDTQYF
TGCAGCGTGCTAACTAGCAGAAGCACAGATACGCAGTATTTT
>once|TRBV5-1|NA|TRBJ1-1
CASSLQGLRNTEAFF
TGCGCCAGCAGCTTACAGGGTTTAAGAAACACTGAAGCTTTCTTT
>few|TRBV7-9|NA|TRBJ1-6
CASSSTSPLHF
TGTGCCAGCAGCTCGACCTCACCCCTCCACTTT
>once|TRBV18|NA|TRBJ2-7
CASSPPDSYEQYF
TGTGCCAGCTCACCTCCGGACAGCTACGAGCAGTACTTC
>NA|TRBV5-6|TRBD1|TRBJ1-2
CASSFRRTGGAGYGYTF
TGTGCCAGCAGCTTCCGGAGGACAGGGGGCGCCGGCTATGGCTACACCTTC
>few|TRBV5-6|NA|TRBJ1-6
CASSPGNSPLHF
TGTGCCAGCAGCCCGGGTAATTCACCCCTCCACTTT
>NA|TRBV14|NA|TRBJ1-2
CASSQGSGYGYTF
TGTGCCAGCAGCCAAGGGTCGGGTTATGGCTACACCTTC
>NA|TRBV5-4|NA|TRBJ1-1
CASSLDRNMNTEAFF
TGTGCCAGCAGCTTGGACCGCAACATGAACACTGAAGCTTTCTTT
>NA|TRBV19|NA|TRBJ2-7
CASSITGNYEQYF
TGTGCCAGTAGTATAACAGGAAACTACGAGCAGTACTTC
>NA|TRBV5-4|TRBD2|TRBJ2-1
CASSLRLAGSNEQFF
TGTGCCAGCAGCTTGCGGCTAGCGGGATCCAATGAGCAGTTCTTC
>NA|TRBV6-5|TRBD1|TRBJ2-7
CATYRGPFDEQYF
TGTGCCACTTACAGGGGGCCATTCGACGAGCAGTACTTC